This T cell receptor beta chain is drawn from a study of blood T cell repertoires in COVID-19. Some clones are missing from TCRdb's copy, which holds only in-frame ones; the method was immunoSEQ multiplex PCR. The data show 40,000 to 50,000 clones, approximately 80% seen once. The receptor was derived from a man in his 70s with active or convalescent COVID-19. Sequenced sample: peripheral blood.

The DNA of the CDR3 is TGTGCCAGCAGCCAAGCAGGGGGCTTGGACGAGCAGTACTTC. Its protein is CASSQAGGLDEQYF. The V and J genes are TRBV3-1 (or the pseudogene TRBV3-2) and TRBJ2-7; TRBD1 agrees at 8 bases. CDR3 length: 14 residues. In germline, CDR1 is LGHDT, CDR2 YNNKEL (reference sequence). V lost 1 base to trimming and J lost 5 bases; unmatched junction nucleotides: 4.